This T cell receptor beta chain was recovered during a study of blood T cell repertoires in COVID-19. The CDR3 extends over 14 amino acids. From germline, CDR1 is SGHTA and CDR2 FQGNSA. Trimming at V came to 4 bases and at J to 8 bases, leaving 7 bases not matched to a gene. Among Cohort 3 donors, those recovered had two negative PCRs, clearance, or symptom resolution. Original methodology: Quantification of nucleated cells was approximated via reference gene primer amplification. Sequencing was performed with immunoSEQ multiplex PCR; in TCRdb, only in-frame clones are kept and a portion is missing. Clone size and V and J calls were adopted from that table, with D and trimming inferred from the DNA. The repertoire holds over 250,000 clones, with roughly 86% as singletons.

V gene TRBV7-2 combines with J gene TRBJ2-4; 8 bases match TRBD2. This receptor was identified in a young woman who had recovered from COVID-19. Sample: PBMCs or T cells enriched from blood (not recorded which). CDR3 sequence (DNA): TGTGCCAGCAGCTCGAGCGGGAGTGGATACATTCAGTACTTC. Translating gives CASSSSGSGYIQYF.